This TCR beta chain appears in the sequencing data of a study of blood T cell repertoires in COVID-19. Across the whole study: Nucleic acid was either cDNA or gDNA, and it came from T cells, B-cell-depleted T cells, or PBMCs.

As originally analysed: Reference gene primer amplification gave estimated nucleated cell counts. Sequencing was performed with immunoSEQ multiplex PCR; in TCRdb, only in-frame clones are kept and a portion is missing. D and trimming come from the DNA, and the V and J calls and clone size come from that table. The sample lists fewer than 90,000 clones; over 60% were seen once. V lost 11 bases, J lost 2 bases, and 25 bases lay in between. The CDR3 runs to 16 residues. This receptor was obtained from a man aged 60-69 years with COVID-19, enrolled during active disease. J is TRBJ2-7 and V is TRBV23-1; tentatively, D is TRBD1 (6 bases). TRBV23-1 has ORF status, its function being uncertain. The source material was peripheral blood. The CDR3 reads CAQSNPGGHDAYEQYF. CDR3 DNA: TGCGCCCAATCTAATCCTGGGGGACATGACGCCTACGAGCAGTACTTC.